Detailed here is one T cell receptor beta chain. Its antigen is unknown. 60 Vbeta and 13 Jbeta primers were used in PCR. Assay used: immunoSEQ multiplex PCR; TCRdb lists only in-frame clones, some missing. Among about 120,000 clones listed, around 70% were seen once. This CDR3 comprises 16 residues. The data belong to a study of cytomegalovirus exposure and HLA in healthy donors. Turning to the study itself: Out of roughly 170 million T cells, an earlier analysis found 117 million unique TCR beta sequences in total. Early on, a data release was issued that held about 85 million unique TCRs from HLA-typed donors.

Study observations and caveats: The authors listed 150 to 200 TCR beta chains as cytomegalovirus-associated.

The chain links TRBV21-1 to TRBJ1-3; the table gives TRBD1 as D, unverified against the DNA. TRBV21-1 is flagged as a pseudogene. The TCR originated in a woman between 50 and 59 years old in good health and CMV-seropositive. Sequences were obtained from PBMCs. Here the CDR3 DNA reads TGTGCCAGCAGCAAAGTGACAGGGACCTCTGGAAACACCATATATTTT. The encoded protein is CASSKVTGTSGNTIYF.